These T cell receptor beta chains were read from a single sample in a study of CD8 T cells in Susac syndrome. TCRdb fed the immunoSEQ multiplex PCR reads into MiXCR, producing one record per CDR3 protein. Here the sample spans 250,000 or so distinct CDR3 sequences, around 93% being singletons. Sequences were obtained from CD4+ T cells from PBMCs. These receptors all stem from a human donor with multiple sclerosis. Both conserved end residues are part of each CDR3. D genes are given only for firm matches. Clone size is stated in some rows and not others, as once, few, many or a class when expanded.

16,TRBV5-1,TRBD1,-,TRBJ1-1,CASSTPGQGLGTEAFF,TGCGCCAGCAGCACTCCGGGACAGGGTCTGGGCACTGAAGCTTTCTTT
14,TRBV12-3/TRBV12-4,-,-,TRBJ2-2,CASTLVGDTGELFF,TGTGCCAGCACCTTAGTGGGGGACACCGGGGAGCTGTTTTTT
14,TRBV6-2/TRBV6-3,-,once,TRBJ1-1,CASSWKQVNTEAFF,TGTGCCAGCAGTTGGAAACAGGTTAACACTGAAGCTTTCTTT
12,TRBV6-5,-,-,TRBJ1-2,CASSSRTRGYTF,TGTGCCAGCAGTTCCCGGACACGTGGCTACACCTTC
13,TRBV29-1,-,-,TRBJ1-1,CSVEEPRGTEAFF,TGCAGCGTTGAAGAACCCAGGGGCACTGAAGCTTTCTTT
15,TRBV9,-,-,TRBJ2-1,CASSARLSSYNEQFF,TGTGCCAGCAGCGCACGATTGAGCTCCTACAATGAGCAGTTCTTC
13,TRBV7-6,-,-,TRBJ2-3,CASSLQGTDTQYF,TGTGCCAGCAGCTTACAGGGCACAGATACGCAGTATTTT
14,TRBV9,-,once,TRBJ1-5,CASSVGPGREPQHF,TGTGCCAGCAGCGTTGGACCGGGGCGCGAGCCCCAGCATTTT
16,TRBV5-1,TRBD1,-,TRBJ2-7,CASSLGGRGRIYEQYF,TGCGCCAGCAGCTTGGGGGGTAGGGGGCGGATCTACGAGCAGTACTTC
16,TRBV5-6,-,-,TRBJ1-1,CASSPLGVEGRTEAFF,TGTGCCAGCAGCCCCCTAGGGGTTGAAGGTAGGACTGAAGCTTTCTTT
16,TRBV14,-,-,TRBJ2-6,CASSQFLSGGANVLTF,TGTGCCAGCAGCCAATTCCTCTCGGGGGGGGCCAACGTCCTGACTTTC
14,TRBV12-3/TRBV12-4,-,-,TRBJ1-2,CASSFEGVGYGYTF,TGTGCCAGCAGTTTTGAGGGGGTCGGGTATGGCTACACCTTC
11,TRBV20-1,-,-,TRBJ1-1,CSARDESEAFF,TGCAGTGCTAGAGATGAGTCTGAAGCTTTCTTT